This T cell receptor (beta chain) was recovered during a study of OX40 agonist ivuxolimab in advanced cancers. Study at large: Dose-escalation patients' cancers were hepatocellular carcinoma, melanoma, renal cell or head and neck cancer.

Broader study findings: In the 0.1 to 3.0 mg/kg range, CD4+ and CD8+ blood T cells had expanded clonally by week 6. Part of the nonresponder group also had normalized T-cell clonal expansion that was low.

Using immunoSEQ multiplex PCR, the repertoire was profiled, and TCRdb retains in-frame clones only, with some absent. Here the sample spans 65,000 to 80,000 clones, approximately 86% being singletons. Autoimmune disease history or systemic immunosuppression led to patient exclusion. Trimming removed 4 bases at V and 8 bases at J, with 12 bases between. The length of the CDR3 is 13 residues. Germline assignment: CDR1 LGHNA and CDR2 YSLEER. Concerning this clone itself: Antigen unknown.

The material sequenced was CD4+ or CD8+ T cells sorted from blood, taken in a trial of the OX40 agonist ivuxolimab. The TCR comes from an adult with an advanced solid tumor such as melanoma, head and neck, liver or kidney cancer. This sequence joins TRBV4-3 and TRBJ2-1; D is unresolved. CDR3 residues: CASSRTSTHEQFF. In DNA form, the CDR3 reads TGCGCCAGCAGCCGGACCTCCACCCATGAGCAGTTCTTC.